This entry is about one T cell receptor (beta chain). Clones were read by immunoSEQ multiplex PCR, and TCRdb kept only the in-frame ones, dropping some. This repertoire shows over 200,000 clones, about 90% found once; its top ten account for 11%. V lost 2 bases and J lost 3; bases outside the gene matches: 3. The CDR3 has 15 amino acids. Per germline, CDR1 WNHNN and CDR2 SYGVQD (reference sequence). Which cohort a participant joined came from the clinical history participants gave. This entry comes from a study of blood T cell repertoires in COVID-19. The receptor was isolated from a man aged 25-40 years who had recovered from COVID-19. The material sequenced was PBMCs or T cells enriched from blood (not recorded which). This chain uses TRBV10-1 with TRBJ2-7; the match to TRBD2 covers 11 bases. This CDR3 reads CASSETTSGSYEQYF. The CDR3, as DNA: TGCGCCAGCAGTGAGACAACTAGCGGGAGCTACGAGCAGTACTTC.